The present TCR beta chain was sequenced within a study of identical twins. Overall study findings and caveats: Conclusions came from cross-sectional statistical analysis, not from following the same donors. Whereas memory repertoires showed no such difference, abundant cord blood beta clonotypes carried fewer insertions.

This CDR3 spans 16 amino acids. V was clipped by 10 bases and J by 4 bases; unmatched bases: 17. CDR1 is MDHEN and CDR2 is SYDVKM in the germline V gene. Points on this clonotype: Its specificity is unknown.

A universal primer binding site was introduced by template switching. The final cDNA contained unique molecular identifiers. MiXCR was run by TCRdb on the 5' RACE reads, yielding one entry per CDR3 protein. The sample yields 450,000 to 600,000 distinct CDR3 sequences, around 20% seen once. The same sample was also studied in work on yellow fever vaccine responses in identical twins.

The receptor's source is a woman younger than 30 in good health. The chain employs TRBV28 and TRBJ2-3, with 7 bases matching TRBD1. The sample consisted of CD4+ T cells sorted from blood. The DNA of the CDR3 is TGTGCCACTAAAAAAGGGGGCATAGAAGTTGCAGATACGCAGTATTTT. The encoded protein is CATKKGGIEVADTQYF.